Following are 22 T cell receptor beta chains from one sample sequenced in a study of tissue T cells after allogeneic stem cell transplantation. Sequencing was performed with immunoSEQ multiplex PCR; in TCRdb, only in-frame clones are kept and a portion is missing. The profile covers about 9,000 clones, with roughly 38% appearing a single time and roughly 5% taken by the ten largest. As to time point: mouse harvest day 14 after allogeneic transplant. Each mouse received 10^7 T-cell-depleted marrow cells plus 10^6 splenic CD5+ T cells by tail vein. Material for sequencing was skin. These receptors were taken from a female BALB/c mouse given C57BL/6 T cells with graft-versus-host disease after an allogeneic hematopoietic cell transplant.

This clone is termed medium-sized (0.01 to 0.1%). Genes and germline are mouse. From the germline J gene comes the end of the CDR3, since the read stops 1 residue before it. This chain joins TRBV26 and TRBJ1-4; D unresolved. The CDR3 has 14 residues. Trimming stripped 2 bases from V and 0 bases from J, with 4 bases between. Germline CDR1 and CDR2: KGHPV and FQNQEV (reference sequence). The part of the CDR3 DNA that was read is TGTGCCAGCAGTCTGACATTTTCCAACGAAAGATTATTT. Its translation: CASSLTFSNERLF. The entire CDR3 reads CASSLTFSNERLFF.

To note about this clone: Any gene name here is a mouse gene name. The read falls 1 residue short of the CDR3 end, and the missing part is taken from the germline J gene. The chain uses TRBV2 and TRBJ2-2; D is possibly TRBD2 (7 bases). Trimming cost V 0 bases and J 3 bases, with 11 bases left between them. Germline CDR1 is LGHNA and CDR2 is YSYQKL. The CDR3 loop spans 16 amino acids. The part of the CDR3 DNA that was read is TGTGCCAGCAGCCAAGAACGGGGGGCGGACACCGGGCAGCTCTAC. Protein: CASSQERGADTGQLY. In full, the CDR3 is CASSQERGADTGQLYF.

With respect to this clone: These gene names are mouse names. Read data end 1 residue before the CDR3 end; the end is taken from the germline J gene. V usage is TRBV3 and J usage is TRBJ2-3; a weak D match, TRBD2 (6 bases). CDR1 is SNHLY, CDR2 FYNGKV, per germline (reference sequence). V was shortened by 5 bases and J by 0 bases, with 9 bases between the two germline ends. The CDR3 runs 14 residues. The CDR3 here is CASSRDFSAETLYF. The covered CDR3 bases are TGTGCCAGCAGCAGGGACTTTAGTGCAGAAACGCTGTAT.

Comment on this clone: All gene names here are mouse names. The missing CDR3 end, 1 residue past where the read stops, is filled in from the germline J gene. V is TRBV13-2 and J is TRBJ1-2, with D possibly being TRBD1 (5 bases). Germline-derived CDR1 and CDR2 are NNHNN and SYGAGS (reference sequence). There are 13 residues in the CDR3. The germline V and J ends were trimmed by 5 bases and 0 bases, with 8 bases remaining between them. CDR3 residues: CASGRQTNSDYTF. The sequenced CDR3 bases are TGTGCCAGCGGCCGACAGACAAACTCCGACTACACC.

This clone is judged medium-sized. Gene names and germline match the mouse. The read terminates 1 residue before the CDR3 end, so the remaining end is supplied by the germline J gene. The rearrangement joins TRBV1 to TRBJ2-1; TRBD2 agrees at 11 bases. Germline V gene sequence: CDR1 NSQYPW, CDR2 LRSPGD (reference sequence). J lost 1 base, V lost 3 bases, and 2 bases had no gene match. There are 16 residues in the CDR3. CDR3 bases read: TGCACCTGCAGTGCCCGGGACTGGGGGAACTATGCTGAGCAGTTC. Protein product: CTCSARDWGNYAEQF. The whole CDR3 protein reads CTCSARDWGNYAEQFF.

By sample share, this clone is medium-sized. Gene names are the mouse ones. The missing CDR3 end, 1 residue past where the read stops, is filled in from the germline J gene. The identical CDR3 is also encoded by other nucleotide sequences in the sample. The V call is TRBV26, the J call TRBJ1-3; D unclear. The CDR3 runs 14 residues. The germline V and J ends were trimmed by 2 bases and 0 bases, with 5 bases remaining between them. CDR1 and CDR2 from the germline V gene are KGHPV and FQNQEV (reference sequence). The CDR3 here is CASSLGGSGNTLYF. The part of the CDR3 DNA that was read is TGTGCCAGCAGTCTGGGTGGTTCTGGAAATACGCTCTAT.

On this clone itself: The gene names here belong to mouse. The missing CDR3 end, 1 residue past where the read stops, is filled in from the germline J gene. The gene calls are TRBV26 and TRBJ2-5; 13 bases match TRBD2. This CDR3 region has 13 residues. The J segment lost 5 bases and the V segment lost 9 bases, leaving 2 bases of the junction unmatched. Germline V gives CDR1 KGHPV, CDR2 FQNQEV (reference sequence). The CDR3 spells CASGLGGPDTQYF. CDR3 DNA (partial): TGTGCCAGTGGACTGGGGGGGCCAGACACCCAGTAC. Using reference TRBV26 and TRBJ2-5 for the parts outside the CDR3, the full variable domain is NSKVIQTPRYLVKGQGQKAKMRCIPEKGHPVVFWYQQNKNNEFKFLINFQNQEVLQQIDMTEKRFSAECPSNSPCSLEIQSSEAGDSALYLCASGLGGPDTQYFGPGTRLLVL.

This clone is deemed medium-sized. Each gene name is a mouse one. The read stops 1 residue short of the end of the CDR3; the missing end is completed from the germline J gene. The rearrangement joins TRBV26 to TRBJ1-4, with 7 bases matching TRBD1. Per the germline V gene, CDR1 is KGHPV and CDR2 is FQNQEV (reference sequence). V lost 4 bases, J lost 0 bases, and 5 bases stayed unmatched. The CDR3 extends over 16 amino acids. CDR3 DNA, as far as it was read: TGTGCCAGCAGTCGTACAGGGGTTATTTCCAACGAAAGATTATTT. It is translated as CASSRTGVISNERLF. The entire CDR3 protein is CASSRTGVISNERLFF.

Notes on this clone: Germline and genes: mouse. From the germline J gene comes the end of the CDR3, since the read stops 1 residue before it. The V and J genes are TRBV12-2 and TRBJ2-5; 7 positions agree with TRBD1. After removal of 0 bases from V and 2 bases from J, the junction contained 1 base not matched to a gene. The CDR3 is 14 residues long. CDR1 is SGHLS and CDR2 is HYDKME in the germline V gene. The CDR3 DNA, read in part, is TGTGCCAGCTCTCTCGACAGGGCCCAAGACACCCAGTAC. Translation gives CASSLDRAQDTQY. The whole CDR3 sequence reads CASSLDRAQDTQYF.

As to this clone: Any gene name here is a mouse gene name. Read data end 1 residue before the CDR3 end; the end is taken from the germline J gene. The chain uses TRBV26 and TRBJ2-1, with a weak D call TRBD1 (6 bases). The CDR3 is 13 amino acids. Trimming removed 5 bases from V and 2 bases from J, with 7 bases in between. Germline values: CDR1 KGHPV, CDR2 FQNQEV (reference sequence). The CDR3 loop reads CASSWTDYAEQFF. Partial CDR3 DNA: TGTGCCAGCAGTTGGACAGACTATGCTGAGCAGTTC.

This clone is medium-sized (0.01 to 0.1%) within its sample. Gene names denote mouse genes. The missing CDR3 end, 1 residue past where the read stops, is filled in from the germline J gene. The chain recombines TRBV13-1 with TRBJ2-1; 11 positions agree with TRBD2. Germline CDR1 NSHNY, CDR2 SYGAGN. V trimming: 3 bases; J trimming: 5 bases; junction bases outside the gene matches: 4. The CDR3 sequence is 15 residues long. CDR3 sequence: CASSGRDWGNAEQFF. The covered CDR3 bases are TGTGCCAGCAGTGGCCGGGACTGGGGGAATGCTGAGCAGTTC.

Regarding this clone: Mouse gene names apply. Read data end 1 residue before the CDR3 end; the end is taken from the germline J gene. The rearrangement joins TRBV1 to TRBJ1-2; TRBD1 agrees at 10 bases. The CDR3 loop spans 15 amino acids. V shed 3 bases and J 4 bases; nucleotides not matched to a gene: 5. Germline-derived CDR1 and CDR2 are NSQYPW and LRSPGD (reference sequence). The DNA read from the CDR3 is TGCACCTGCAGTGCGCGGGACAGGGGAGGCTCCGACTACACC. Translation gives CTCSARDRGGSDYT. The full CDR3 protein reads CTCSARDRGGSDYTF. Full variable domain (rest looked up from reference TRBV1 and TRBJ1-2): VTLLEQNPRWRLVPRGQAVNLRCILKNSQYPWMSWYQQDLQKQLQWLFTLRSPGDKEVKSLPGADYLATRVTDTELRLQVANMSQGRTLYCTCSARDRGGSDYTFGSGTRLLVI.

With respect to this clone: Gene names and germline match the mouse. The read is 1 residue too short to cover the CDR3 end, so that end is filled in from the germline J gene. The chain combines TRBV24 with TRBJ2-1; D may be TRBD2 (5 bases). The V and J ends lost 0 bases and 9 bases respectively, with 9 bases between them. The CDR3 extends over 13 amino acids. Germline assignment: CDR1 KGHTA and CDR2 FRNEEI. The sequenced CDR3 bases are TGTGCCAGCAGTCTGTATAGCCTGGGTGAGCAGTTC. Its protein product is CASSLYSLGEQF. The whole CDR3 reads CASSLYSLGEQFF.

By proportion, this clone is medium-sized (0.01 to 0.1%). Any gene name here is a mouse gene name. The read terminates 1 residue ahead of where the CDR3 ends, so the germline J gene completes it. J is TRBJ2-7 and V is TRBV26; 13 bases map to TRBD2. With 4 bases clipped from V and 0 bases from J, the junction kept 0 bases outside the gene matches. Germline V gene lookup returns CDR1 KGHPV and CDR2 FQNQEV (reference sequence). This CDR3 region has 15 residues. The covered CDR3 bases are TGTGCCAGCAGTCGGGACTGGGGGGGCTCCTATGAACAGTAC. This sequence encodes CASSRDWGGSYEQY. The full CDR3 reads CASSRDWGGSYEQYF.

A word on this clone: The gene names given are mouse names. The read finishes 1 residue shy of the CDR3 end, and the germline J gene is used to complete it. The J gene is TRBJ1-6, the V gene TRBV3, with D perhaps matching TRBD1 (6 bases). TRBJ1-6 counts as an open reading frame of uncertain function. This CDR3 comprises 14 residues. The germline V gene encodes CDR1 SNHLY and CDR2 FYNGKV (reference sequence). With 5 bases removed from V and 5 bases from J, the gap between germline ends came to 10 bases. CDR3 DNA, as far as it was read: TGTGCCAGCAGCCCCGGGACAAATAATTCGCCCCTCTAC. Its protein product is CASSPGTNNSPLY. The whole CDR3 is CASSPGTNNSPLYF.

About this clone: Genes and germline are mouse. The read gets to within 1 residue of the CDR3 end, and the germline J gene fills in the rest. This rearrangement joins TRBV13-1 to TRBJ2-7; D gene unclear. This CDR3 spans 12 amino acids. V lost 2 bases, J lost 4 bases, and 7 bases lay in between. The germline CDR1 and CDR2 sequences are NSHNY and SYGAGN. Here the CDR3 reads CASSEWVYEQYF. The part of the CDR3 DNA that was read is TGTGCCAGCAGTGAATGGGTTTATGAACAGTAC.

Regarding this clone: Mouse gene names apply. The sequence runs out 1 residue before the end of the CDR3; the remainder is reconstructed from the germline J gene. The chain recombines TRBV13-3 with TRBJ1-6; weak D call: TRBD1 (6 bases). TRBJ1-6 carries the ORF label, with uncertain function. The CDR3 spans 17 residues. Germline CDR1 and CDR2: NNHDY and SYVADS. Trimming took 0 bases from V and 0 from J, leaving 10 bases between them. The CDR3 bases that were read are TGTGCCAGCAGTGATGCCGGGACATTTTCCTATAATTCGCCCCTCTAC. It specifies CASSDAGTFSYNSPLY. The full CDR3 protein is CASSDAGTFSYNSPLYF.

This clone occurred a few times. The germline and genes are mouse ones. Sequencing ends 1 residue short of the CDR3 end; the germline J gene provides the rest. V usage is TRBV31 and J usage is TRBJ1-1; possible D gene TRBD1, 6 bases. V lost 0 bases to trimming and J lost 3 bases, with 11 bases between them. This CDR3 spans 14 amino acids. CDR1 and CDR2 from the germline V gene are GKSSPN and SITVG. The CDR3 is CAWSLTGGDTEVFF. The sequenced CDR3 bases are TGTGCCTGGAGTCTGACAGGAGGGGACACAGAAGTCTTC.

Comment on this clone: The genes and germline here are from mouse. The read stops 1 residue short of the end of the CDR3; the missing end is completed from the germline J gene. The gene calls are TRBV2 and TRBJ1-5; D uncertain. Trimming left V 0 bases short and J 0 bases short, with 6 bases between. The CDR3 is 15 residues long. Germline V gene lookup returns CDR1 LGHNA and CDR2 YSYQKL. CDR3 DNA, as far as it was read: TGTGCCAGCAGCCAAGACCGGGTTAACAACCAGGCTCCGCTT. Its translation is CASSQDRVNNQAPL. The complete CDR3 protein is CASSQDRVNNQAPLF.

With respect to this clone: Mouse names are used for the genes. CDR3 in amino acids: CASSLADINERLFF. Incomplete CDR3 DNA: TGTGCCAGCTCTCTCGCGGACATCAACGAAAGATTATTT. This chain uses TRBV12-1 with TRBJ1-4; TRBD1 might be the D (5 bases). The read finishes 1 residue shy of the CDR3 end, and the germline J gene is used to complete it. Trimming removed 0 bases from V and 4 bases from J, with 8 bases in between. The CDR3 is 14 amino acids. The germline gives CDR1 SGHSN, CDR2 HYEKVE.

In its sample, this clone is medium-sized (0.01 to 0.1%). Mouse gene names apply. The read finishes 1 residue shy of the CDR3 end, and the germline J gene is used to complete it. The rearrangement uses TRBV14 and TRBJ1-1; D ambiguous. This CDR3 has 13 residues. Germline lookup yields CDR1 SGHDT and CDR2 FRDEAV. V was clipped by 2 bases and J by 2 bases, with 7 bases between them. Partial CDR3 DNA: TGTGCCAGCAGTTTATCCAGTAACACAGAAGTCTTC. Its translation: CASSLSSNTEVF. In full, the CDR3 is CASSLSSNTEVFF.

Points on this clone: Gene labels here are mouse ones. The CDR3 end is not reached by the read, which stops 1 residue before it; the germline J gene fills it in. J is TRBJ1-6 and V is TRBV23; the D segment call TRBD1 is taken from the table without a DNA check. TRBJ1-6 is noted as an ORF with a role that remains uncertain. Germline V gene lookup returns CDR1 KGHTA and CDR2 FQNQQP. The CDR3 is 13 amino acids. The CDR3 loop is CSSSHQENSPLYF. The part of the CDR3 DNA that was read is TGCTCCAGCAGTCACCAGGAAAATTCGCCCCTCTAC.